The clone carrying this TCR beta chain was seen more than once but under ten times. The sample comes from a study of blood T cell repertoires in COVID-19. Looking at the study overall: Researchers got acute and convalescent COVID-19 samples from the United States, Italy and Spain. PBMCs, B-cell-depleted T cells, or T cells provided the cDNA or gDNA that made up the material.

This CDR3 has 13 residues. V lost 2 bases, J lost 10 bases, and 11 bases lay in between. Germline V lookup: CDR1 SGHTA, CDR2 FQGTGA. Using immunoSEQ multiplex PCR, the repertoire was profiled, and TCRdb retains in-frame clones only, with some absent. Here the sample spans 150,000 to 180,000 clones, 65% to 85% being singletons. The clonotype was recovered from an elderly woman with acute or convalescent COVID-19. The V gene is TRBV7-3, the J gene TRBJ2-2; D call uncertain. The specimen sequenced was peripheral blood. Here the CDR3 DNA reads TGTGCCAGCAGCTTAGCCCACGACACGGAGCTGTTTTTT. Residues: CASSLAHDTELFF.